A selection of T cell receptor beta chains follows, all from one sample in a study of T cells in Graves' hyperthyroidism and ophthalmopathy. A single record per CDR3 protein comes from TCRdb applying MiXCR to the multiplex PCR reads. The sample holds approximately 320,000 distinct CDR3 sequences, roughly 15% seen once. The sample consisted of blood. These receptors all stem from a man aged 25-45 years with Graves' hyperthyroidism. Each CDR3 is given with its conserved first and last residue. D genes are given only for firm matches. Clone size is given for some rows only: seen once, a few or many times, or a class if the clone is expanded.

CDR3: CASSLGGAGANVLTF; DNA: TGTGCCAGCAGTTTAGGAGGTGCTGGGGCCAACGTCCTGACTTTC; D: -; size: many; V: TRBV12-3/TRBV12-4; J: TRBJ2-6
CDR3: CASSPRAGNEKLFF; DNA: TGTGCCAGCAGCCCTCGGGCAGGAAATGAAAAACTGTTTTTT; D: -; size: many; V: TRBV3-1; J: TRBJ1-4
CDR3: CASSLVKVRGELFF; DNA: TGTGCCAGCAGCTTAGTAAAAGTCCGCGGGGAGCTGTTTTTT; D: -; size: few; V: TRBV7-2; J: TRBJ2-2
CDR3: CASKGGTAWGTQYF; DNA: TGTGCCAGCAAGGGCGGGACGGCTTGGGGGACGCAGTATTTT; D: -; size: -; V: TRBV6-2/TRBV6-3; J: TRBJ2-3
CDR3: CASSTQDRGEQPQHF; DNA: TGTGCCAGCAGCACCCAAGACAGGGGTGAACAGCCCCAGCATTTT; D: TRBD1; size: -; V: TRBV7-2; J: TRBJ1-5
CDR3: CASSLVLAGPPYEQYF; DNA: TGTGCCAGCAGTTTAGTACTAGCGGGACCCCCCTACGAGCAGTACTTC; D: TRBD2; size: many; V: TRBV12-3/TRBV12-4; J: TRBJ2-7
CDR3: CASSLIADSYNEQFF; DNA: TGTGCCAGCAGCCTTATAGCGGATTCCTACAATGAGCAGTTCTTC; D: -; size: many; V: TRBV7-3; J: TRBJ2-1
CDR3: CASGLVLEAGGPLGANEQFF; DNA: TGTGCTAGTGGTTTGGTACTCGAAGCGGGAGGGCCGCTAGGGGCGAATGAGCAGTTCTTC; D: TRBD2; size: many; V: TRBV12-5; J: TRBJ2-1
CDR3: CASSDRLGPSYNEQFF; DNA: TGTGCCAGCAGTGACAGGCTCGGACCCTCCTACAATGAGCAGTTCTTC; D: -; size: many; V: TRBV6-1; J: TRBJ2-1
CDR3: CASSLVSGGIGELFF; DNA: TGTGCCAGCAGTTTGGTCTCTGGGGGCATCGGGGAGCTGTTTTTT; D: -; size: many; V: TRBV12-3/TRBV12-4; J: TRBJ2-2
CDR3: CAWSSGSSYNEQFF; DNA: TGTGCCTGGAGCTCAGGGAGCTCCTACAATGAGCAGTTCTTC; D: -; size: -; V: TRBV30; J: TRBJ2-1
CDR3: CASSLEGRVTEAFF; DNA: TGCGCCAGCAGCTTGGAGGGGCGGGTCACTGAAGCTTTCTTT; D: -; size: -; V: TRBV5-1; J: TRBJ1-1
CDR3: CASKMGLAGGYEQYF; DNA: TGTGCCAGCAAAATGGGACTAGCGGGAGGATACGAGCAGTACTTC; D: TRBD2; size: many; V: TRBV2; J: TRBJ2-7
CDR3: CASSPLAAEQFF; DNA: TGTGCCAGCAGCCCTCTAGCGGCCGAGCAGTTCTTC; D: TRBD2; size: many; V: TRBV13; J: TRBJ2-1
CDR3: CASSQVGGNTIYF; DNA: TGCGCCAGCAGCCAAGTAGGAGGAAACACCATATATTTT; D: -; size: few; V: TRBV4-1; J: TRBJ1-3
CDR3: CASPGTSGSLSYNEQFF; DNA: TGTGCCAGCCCCGGGACTAGCGGGAGCTTATCCTACAATGAGCAGTTCTTC; D: TRBD2; size: few; V: TRBV28; J: TRBJ2-1